These 9 T cell receptor beta chains share one sample of origin, sequenced in a study of CD8 T cells in ankylosing spondylitis. TCRdb fed the 5' RACE reads into MiXCR, producing one record per CDR3 protein. Among 200,000 to 250,000 distinct CDR3 sequences, around 25% were seen once, and the ten largest hold under 7%. Sequences were obtained from blood, either unsorted or a sorted T cell fraction (not recorded which). Receptor source: a male donor with ankylosing spondylitis or in good health (not recorded which).

The rearrangement links TRBV5-6 to TRBJ2-5; D is undetermined. The CDR3 spans 12 residues. With 6 bases removed from V and 2 bases from J, the gap between germline ends came to 8 bases. The germline V gene encodes CDR1 SGHDT and CDR2 YYEEEE. CDR3 sequence reads: CASTVQQETQYF. DNA for the CDR3: TGTGCCAGCACCGTACAGCAAGAGACCCAGTACTTC.

This clonotype was detected a few times. The chain joins TRBV7-8 to TRBJ2-3, with 8 bases aligning to TRBD1. With 5 bases clipped from V and 10 bases from J, the junction kept 11 bases outside the gene matches. This CDR3 comprises 14 residues. The germline gives CDR1 SGHVS, CDR2 FQNEAQ. This CDR3 reads CASSLGQGSSAQYF. The CDR3 DNA is TGTGCCAGCAGCCTCGGACAGGGTAGTTCGGCGCAGTATTTT. Based on the CDR3 plus reference TRBV7-8 and TRBJ2-3, the full variable domain is GAGVSQSPRYKVAKRGQDVALRCDPISGHVSLFWYQQALGQGPEFLTYFQNEAQLDKSGLPSDRFFAERPEGSVSTLKIQRTQQEDSAVYLCASSLGQGSSAQYFGPGTRLTVL.

The V and J genes are TRBV5-5 and TRBJ2-7, with 9 bases that match TRBD1. Germline trimming cut 4 bases from V and 2 bases from J; bases unmatched to any gene: 10. Per the germline V gene, CDR1 is SGHKS and CDR2 is YYEKEE (reference sequence). CDR3 length: 16 amino acids. This CDR3 reads CASSRQAGQGAYEQYF. DNA of the CDR3: TGTGCCAGCAGCCGACAAGCGGGACAGGGCGCCTACGAGCAGTACTTC. The full variable domain, with the rest looked up from reference TRBV5-5 and TRBJ2-7, is DAGVTQSPTHLIKTRGQQVTLRCSPISGHKSVSWYQQVLGQGPQFIFQYYEKEERGRGNFPDRFSARQFPNYSSELNVNALLLGDSALYLCASSRQAGQGAYEQYFGPGTRLTVT.

This clonotype appeared many times. The chain has TRBV29-1 and TRBJ2-3, with D unclear. The CDR3 consists of 11 residues. V shed 5 bases and J shed 4 bases, with 7 bases lying between them. Germline V lookup: CDR1 SQVTM, CDR2 ANQGSEA. The DNA of the CDR3 is TGCAGCGTTTCTATGGCAGATACGCAGTATTTT. This translates into CSVSMADTQYF.

The sample holds many counts of this clonotype. The chain employs TRBV9 and TRBJ2-5; TRBD1 matches at 12 bases. The germline gives CDR1 SGDLS, CDR2 YYNGEE. Unmatched junction bases numbered 10, after V lost 3 bases and J lost 7 bases. There are 16 residues in the CDR3. In nucleotides, the CDR3 is TGTGCCAGCAGCGGTACCGGGACAGGGGGCTTCGCGACCCAGTACTTC. Translating it yields CASSGTGTGGFATQYF.

This clonotype turned up a few times. The chain employs TRBV4-3 and TRBJ2-5; D is uncertain. V shed 0 bases and J shed 1 base, with 6 bases lying between them. Germline CDR1 and CDR2: LGHNA and YSLEER. The CDR3 has 14 amino acids. CDR3 in DNA: TGCGCCAGCAGCCAAGACTGGGGCCAAGAGACCCAGTACTTC. It encodes CASSQDWGQETQYF.

This chain connects TRBV6-5 to TRBJ2-3; unclear D gene. With 2 bases removed from V and 4 bases from J, the gap between germline ends came to 10 bases. This CDR3 is built from 14 residues. Germline V gene lookup returns CDR1 MNHEY and CDR2 SVGAGI. The CDR3 here is CASSYGVTPDTQYF. The CDR3 nucleotides are TGTGCCAGCAGTTACGGGGTTACCCCAGATACGCAGTATTTT.

This chain joins TRBV4-2 and TRBJ2-3; TRBD2 agrees at 11 bases. The V gene's germline CDR1 is LGHNA and CDR2 YNFKEQ. CDR3 length: 16 amino acids. V shed 4 bases, J shed 2 bases, and the junction held 5 bases outside the gene matches. CDR3 protein: CASSRGLAGPTDTQYF. CDR3 bases: TGTGCCAGCAGCCGAGGACTAGCGGGTCCCACAGATACGCAGTATTTT.

The sample holds a few counts of this clonotype. This chain joins TRBV5-1 and TRBJ2-2, with 7 bases lining up with TRBD1. Unmatched junction bases numbered 2, after V lost 4 bases and J lost 5 bases. Germline-derived CDR1 and CDR2 are SGHRS and YFSETQ. This CDR3 comprises 13 residues. CDR3 amino acids: CASSIQGTGELFF. The CDR3 DNA follows: TGCGCCAGCAGCATACAGGGGACCGGGGAGCTGTTTTTT.